The clone carrying this T cell receptor (beta chain) was detected ten times or more. The target antigen is unknown. This CDR3 comprises 13 residues. The germline V gene has CDR1 SGHTA and CDR2 FQGNSA. V was trimmed by 1 base and J by 11 bases, leaving 13 bases between them. The sample belongs to a study of T cells in Graves' hyperthyroidism and ophthalmopathy. It was RNA transcripts that yielded the amplified TCR beta CDR3 regions. The HTBI primer set served for first-round RT-PCR of the TCR CDR3. TCRdb recomputed calls from the multiplex PCR reads with MiXCR, one row per CDR3 protein. The sample has about 620,000 distinct CDR3 sequences, roughly 16% seen once; the top ten hold 3.8%. Uncontrolled infections, other autoimmune diseases, pregnancy or lactation led to exclusion of patients. Overall study findings and caveats: Most thyroid-expanded clonotypes above 0.001 were also found in blood. Before onset, ophthalmopathy was predicted by the model a median roughly 6.8 months earlier.

The sequenced sample consisted of blood. The receptor comes from a young woman with Graves' hyperthyroidism. The chain combines TRBV7-2 with TRBJ2-3; D remains ambiguous. The CDR3 reads CASSLGSGRGQYF. The CDR3 bases are TGTGCCAGCAGCTTAGGATCCGGGCGTGGGCAGTATTTT.